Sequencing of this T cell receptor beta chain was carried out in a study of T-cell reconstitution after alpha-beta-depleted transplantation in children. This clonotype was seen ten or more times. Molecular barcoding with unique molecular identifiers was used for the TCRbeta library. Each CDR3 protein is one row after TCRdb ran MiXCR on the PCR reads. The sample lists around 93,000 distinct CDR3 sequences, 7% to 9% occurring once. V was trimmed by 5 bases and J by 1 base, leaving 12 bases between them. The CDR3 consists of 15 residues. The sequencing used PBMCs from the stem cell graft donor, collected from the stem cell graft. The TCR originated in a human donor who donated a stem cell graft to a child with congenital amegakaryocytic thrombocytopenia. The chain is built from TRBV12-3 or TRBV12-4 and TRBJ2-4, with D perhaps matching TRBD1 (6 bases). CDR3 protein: CASSPTGFAKNIQYF. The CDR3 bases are TGTGCCAGCAGTCCCACAGGGTTTGCCAAAAACATTCAGTACTTC.